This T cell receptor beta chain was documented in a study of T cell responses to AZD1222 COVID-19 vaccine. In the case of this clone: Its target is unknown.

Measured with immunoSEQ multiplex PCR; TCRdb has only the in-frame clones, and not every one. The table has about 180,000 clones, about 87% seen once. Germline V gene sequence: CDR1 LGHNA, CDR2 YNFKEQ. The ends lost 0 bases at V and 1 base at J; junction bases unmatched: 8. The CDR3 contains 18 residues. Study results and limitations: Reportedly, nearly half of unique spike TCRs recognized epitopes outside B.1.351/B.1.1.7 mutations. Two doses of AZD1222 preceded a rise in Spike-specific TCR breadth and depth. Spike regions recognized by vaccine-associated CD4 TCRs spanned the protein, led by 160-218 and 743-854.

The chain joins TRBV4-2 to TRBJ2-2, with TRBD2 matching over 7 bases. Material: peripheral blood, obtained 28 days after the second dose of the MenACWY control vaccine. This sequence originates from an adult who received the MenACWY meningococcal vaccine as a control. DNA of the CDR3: TGTGCCAGCAGCCAAGATAGTAGGGCTAGCGGGAACACCGGGGAGCTGTTTTTT. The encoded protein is CASSQDSRASGNTGELFF.